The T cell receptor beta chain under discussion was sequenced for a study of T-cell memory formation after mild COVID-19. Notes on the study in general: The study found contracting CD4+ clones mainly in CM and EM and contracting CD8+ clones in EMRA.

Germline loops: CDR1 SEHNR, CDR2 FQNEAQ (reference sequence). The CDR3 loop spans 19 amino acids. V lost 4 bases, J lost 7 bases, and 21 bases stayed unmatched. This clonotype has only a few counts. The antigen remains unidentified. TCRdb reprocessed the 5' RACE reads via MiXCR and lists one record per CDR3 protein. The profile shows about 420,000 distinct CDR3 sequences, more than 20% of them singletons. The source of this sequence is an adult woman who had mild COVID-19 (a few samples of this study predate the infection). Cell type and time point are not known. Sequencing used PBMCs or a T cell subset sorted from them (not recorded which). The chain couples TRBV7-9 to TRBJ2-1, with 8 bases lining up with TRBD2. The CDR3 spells CASSSLIRTREVRYNEQFF. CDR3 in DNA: TGTGCCAGCAGCTCCCTTATCCGGACGCGGGAGGTTCGGTATAATGAGCAGTTCTTC.